This entry lists 11 T cell receptor beta chains sequenced from one sample in a study of radiation and T cells in renal cell carcinoma. Here immunoSEQ multiplex PCR was the method, and the copy in TCRdb shows in-frame clones only, minus some. The repertoire holds about 130,000 clones, 81% seen once, with about 5.3% in the top ten. Time point: blood 2 weeks post-SBRT. Treatment denoted: 15 Gy SBRT to primary tumor, nephrectomy 4 weeks later. Sequencing was performed on blood, taken from a patient whose treatment included radiotherapy and nephrectomy. The receptors were gathered from a man aged 50 or older with renal cell carcinoma.

The J gene is TRBJ2-7, the V gene TRBV10-3; no definite D call. CDR1 and CDR2 (germline): ENHRY, SYGVKD. This CDR3 is 11 amino acids long. V was clipped by 10 bases and J by 3 bases, with 10 bases between them. CDR3 DNA sequence: TGTGCCACGAAAAATCACTACGAGCAGTACTTC. Its protein is CATKNHYEQYF.

Only a few counts were recorded for this clone. The rearrangement links TRBV28 to TRBJ1-5; D gene ambiguous. Per the germline V gene, CDR1 is MDHEN and CDR2 is SYDVKM. The CDR3 has 13 amino acids. The V end was cut by 5 bases, the J end by 0 bases, with 5 bases between. The CDR3 DNA sequence: TGTGCCAGCAGTCAGGATAGCAATCAGCCCCAGCATTTT. Translated: CASSQDSNQPQHF.

The CDR3 spells CASSPEGNSGNTIYF. The CDR3 coding sequence is TGTGCCAGCAGCCCCGAGGGAAACTCTGGAAACACCATATATTTT. The rearrangement links TRBV9 to TRBJ1-3; unclear D gene. CDR3 length equals 15 residues. V was shortened by 4 bases and J by 0 bases, with 11 bases between the two germline ends. From germline, CDR1 is SGDLS and CDR2 YYNGEE.

The genes are TRBV4-1 and TRBJ2-2; D unclear. This CDR3 contains 13 residues. From germline, CDR1 is MGHRA and CDR2 YSYEKL. The V end lost 4 bases, the J end lost 6 bases, and 9 bases lay between the germline ends. The CDR3 protein is CASSRPSAGELFF. The CDR3 nucleotides are TGCGCCAGCAGCCGACCGTCAGCCGGGGAGCTGTTTTTT.

The chain has TRBV5-8 and TRBJ1-1; perhaps TRBD1 as D (5 bases). The CDR3 covers 16 residues. With 0 bases removed from V and 1 base from J, the gap between germline ends came to 13 bases. In germline, CDR1 is SGHTS, CDR2 YDEGEE. The CDR3 protein is CASSLVRGDPNTEAFF. As DNA, the CDR3 is TGTGCCAGCAGCTTGGTTCGGGGGGACCCGAACACTGAAGCTTTCTTT.

CDR3 in amino acids: CASSPSPLPSYEQYF. For the CDR3, the DNA is TGTGCCAGCAGCCCCTCCCCCCTCCCTTCCTACGAGCAGTACTTC. The chain has TRBV9 and TRBJ2-7, with D unclear. The CDR3 has 15 residues. Germline-derived CDR1 and CDR2 are SGDLS and YYNGEE. V was pared by 4 bases and J by 1 base, with 15 bases between.

The J gene is TRBJ1-1, the V gene TRBV2, with D possibly TRBD1 on 5 matching bases. V was cut by 6 bases and J by 0 bases, with 11 bases left in between. The CDR3 is made up of 14 amino acids. Looked up from germline, CDR1 is SNHLY and CDR2 is FYNNEI. For the CDR3, the DNA is TGTGCCAGCAGACAGACAGAAGTGAACACTGAAGCTTTCTTT. Its translation: CASRQTEVNTEAFF.

This clone was detected once. The chain has TRBV5-1 and TRBJ2-2; 7 bases match TRBD2. Germline-derived CDR1 and CDR2 are SGHRS and YFSETQ. V lost 4 bases to trimming and J lost 1 base; unmatched junction nucleotides: 4. The CDR3 contains 15 residues. For the CDR3, the DNA is TGCGCCAGCAGCCGGACTAGTGGGAACACCGGGGAGCTGTTTTTT. This codes for CASSRTSGNTGELFF.

This clone was counted ten times or more. The rearrangement joins TRBV9 to TRBJ1-5; D gene uncertain. The CDR3 is 13 residues long. V was cut by 5 bases and J by 5 bases, with 11 bases left in between. CDR1 and CDR2 (germline): SGDLS, YYNGEE. As DNA, the CDR3 is TGTGCCAGCAGGAGTCCTCCACATCAGCCCCAGCATTTT. It is translated as CASRSPPHQPQHF.

This clone was recorded at least ten times. The gene calls are TRBV5-1 and TRBJ1-1; 11 bases line up with TRBD1. With V trimmed by 5 bases and J by 0 bases, 9 bases remained unmatched. The germline gives CDR1 SGHRS, CDR2 YFSETQ. The CDR3 length is 17 residues. CDR3 bases: TGCGCCAGCAGTTTTCCGGGACAGGGGGACATGAACACTGAAGCTTTCTTT. This codes for CASSFPGQGDMNTEAFF.

The J gene is TRBJ1-2, the V gene TRBV7-9; TRBD1 might be the D (5 bases). The CDR3 consists of 16 residues. Trimming took 1 base from V and 0 from J, leaving 12 bases between them. In germline, CDR1 is SEHNR, CDR2 FQNEAQ (reference sequence). Written as DNA, the CDR3 is TGTGCCAGCAGCTTAGTCGGGGCTTTAGCTAACTATGGCTACACCTTC. This encodes CASSLVGALANYGYTF.